The 17 T cell receptor beta chains below come from one sample, sequenced in a study of OX40 agonist ivuxolimab in advanced cancers. Some clones are missing from TCRdb's copy, which holds only in-frame ones; the method was immunoSEQ multiplex PCR. The sample gives 40,000 or so clones, 88% of which show up once; approximately 13% is in the top ten. Specimen: CD4+ or CD8+ T cells sorted from blood, collected in a trial of the OX40 agonist ivuxolimab. These receptors originate from an adult with an advanced solid tumor such as melanoma, head and neck, liver or kidney cancer.

This rearrangement joins TRBV27 to TRBJ2-2; D is undetermined. The CDR3 consists of 14 residues. Trimming cost V 3 bases and J 4 bases, with 9 bases left between them. From germline, CDR1 is MNHEY and CDR2 SMNVEV (reference sequence). CDR3 loop: CASSFAWGTGELFF. The CDR3 DNA reads TGTGCCAGCAGTTTTGCCTGGGGCACCGGGGAGCTGTTTTTT.

The rearrangement joins TRBV6-6 to TRBJ1-1; D unclear. This CDR3 spans 15 amino acids. The V end was cut by 5 bases, the J end by 0 bases, with 13 bases between. CDR1 and CDR2 (germline): MNHNY, SVGAGI (reference sequence). CDR3 bases: TGTGCCAGCAGTCCGACGGGCGGTCTGAACACTGAAGCTTTCTTT. Residues: CASSPTGGLNTEAFF.

This chain links TRBV6-1 with TRBJ2-3; no firm D call. Germline assignment: CDR1 MNHNS and CDR2 SASEGT. The V end lost 7 bases, the J end lost 0 bases, and 8 bases lay between the germline ends. The CDR3 runs to 13 residues. Written as DNA, the CDR3 is TGTGCCAGCATACAAAGCAGCACAGATACGCAGTATTTT. Translation: CASIQSSTDTQYF.

This CDR3 reads CAWSVPPGGGFGGYTF. For the CDR3, the DNA is TGTGCCTGGAGTGTCCCCCCGGGCGGGGGCTTTGGGGGCTACACCTTC. The V call is TRBV30, the J call TRBJ1-2; TRBD1 might be the D (6 bases). The CDR3 length is 16 residues. V lost 0 bases and J lost 8, with 22 bases in between. Germline values: CDR1 GTSNPN, CDR2 SVGIG (reference sequence).

The chain uses TRBV6-5 and TRBJ2-1; D tentatively reads TRBD1 or TRBD2 (5 bases each). The CDR3 is 12 residues long. CDR1 MNHEY and CDR2 SVGAGI come from the germline V gene. V gave up 3 bases and J gave up 9 bases, with 9 bases separating them. The CDR3 is CASSYQRGEQFF. The DNA of the CDR3 is TGTGCCAGCAGTTATCAGAGGGGTGAGCAGTTCTTC.

The chain combines TRBV27 with TRBJ2-5; TRBD2 matches at 13 bases. Unmatched junction bases numbered 7, after V lost 5 bases and J lost 7 bases. Looked up from germline, CDR1 is MNHEY and CDR2 is SMNVEV (reference sequence). CDR3 length equals 15 residues. In nucleotides, the CDR3 is TGTGCCAGCAGTCTACTAGCGGGGGGGCCTGGGACCCAGTACTTC. Amino acid sequence: CASSLLAGGPGTQYF.

The chain recombines TRBV28 with TRBJ2-3; unclear D gene. The germline CDR1 and CDR2 sequences are MDHEN and SYDVKM. The CDR3 totals 15 residues. The V gene lost 2 bases and the J gene lost 0 bases, with 9 bases spanning the gap. For the CDR3, the DNA is TGTGCCAGCAGTTTAGGTAGGGCTAGCACAGATACGCAGTATTTT. Translating gives CASSLGRASTDTQYF.

This clone is categorized as medium-sized. The rearrangement uses TRBV5-1 and TRBJ1-2; 9 nucleotides agree with TRBD1. The junction had 5 bases not matched to a gene; V was cut back by 1 base and J by 4 bases. The germline gives CDR1 SGHRS, CDR2 YFSETQ. The CDR3 runs 15 residues. The CDR3 DNA sequence: TGCGCCAGCAGCTTGAATACAGGGGGCAGCTATGGCTACACCTTC. This sequence encodes CASSLNTGGSYGYTF.

This chain joins TRBV7-2 and TRBJ1-2; 7 bases are a match to TRBD1. V was pared by 5 bases and J by 14 bases, with 11 bases of the junction left unmatched. This CDR3 spans 12 amino acids. Germline CDR1 is SGHTA and CDR2 is FQGNSA. The CDR3 loop reads CASSPGTALHTF. CDR3 DNA sequence: TGTGCCAGCAGCCCAGGGACAGCTCTACATACCTTC.

This clone was detected once. The chain employs TRBV5-1 and TRBJ2-1; 8 nucleotides match TRBD2. Germline assignment: CDR1 SGHRS and CDR2 YFSETQ. CDR3 length: 12 amino acids. The junction had 1 base not matched to a gene; V was cut back by 4 bases and J by 7 bases. The CDR3 loop is CASSAGGNEQFF. The CDR3, as DNA: TGCGCCAGCAGCGCGGGGGGAAATGAGCAGTTCTTC.

The V call is TRBV27, the J call TRBJ2-5, with a possible D match to TRBD2 (6 bases). V gave up 5 bases and J gave up 4 bases, with 14 bases separating them. The CDR3 is 14 residues long. Germline CDR1 and CDR2: MNHEY and SMNVEV (reference sequence). Written as DNA, the CDR3 is TGTGCCAGCAGTACCAGGGTGGGGGGAGAGACCCAGTACTTC. It encodes CASSTRVGGETQYF.

The V and J genes are TRBV6-6 and TRBJ1-5; D call uncertain. The CDR3 sequence is 10 residues long. V lost 11 bases, J lost 8 bases, and 10 bases lay in between. Germline V lookup: CDR1 MNHNY, CDR2 SVGAGI (reference sequence). DNA for the CDR3: TGTGCCTCGGGGTCTGAGCCCCAGCATTTT. This sequence encodes CASGSEPQHF.

The genes are TRBV5-6 and TRBJ1-4, with D maybe TRBD1 (5 bases). The CDR3 is 14 residues long. The ends were cut back, 2 bases at V and 6 bases at J, with 11 bases in the middle. Germline CDR1 is SGHDT and CDR2 is YYEEEE. CDR3 region: CASSFGTGDEKLFF. The DNA for the CDR3 is TGTGCCAGCAGCTTCGGGACGGGGGATGAAAAACTGTTTTTT.

The chain couples TRBV27 to TRBJ2-1, with 9 positions matching TRBD1. The germline CDR1 and CDR2 sequences are MNHEY and SMNVEV (reference sequence). The CDR3 sequence is 17 residues long. With 0 bases clipped from V and 5 bases from J, the junction kept 8 bases outside the gene matches. DNA of the CDR3: TGTGCCAGCAGTTTATCCGGACAGGGGAACTTTAACAATGAGCAGTTCTTC. Translation: CASSLSGQGNFNNEQFF.

V and J are TRBV4-1 and TRBJ1-1; a weak D match, TRBD1 (6 bases). V lost 3 bases to trimming and J lost 5 bases, with 13 bases between them. Germline V CDR1 and CDR2: MGHRA, YSYEKL. CDR3 length: 14 residues. The CDR3 bases are TGCGCCAGCAGCCATACCCACGGACAGACTGAAGCTTTCTTT. Amino acids: CASSHTHGQTEAFF.

The chain uses TRBV2 and TRBJ1-5; no firm D call. CDR1 and CDR2 from the germline V gene are SNHLY and FYNNEI. The CDR3 covers 14 residues. V lost 6 bases and J lost 2, with 11 bases in between. CDR3 sequence: CASRARWGNQPQHF. CDR3 coding DNA: TGTGCCAGCAGGGCACGCTGGGGCAATCAGCCCCAGCATTTT. Full variable domain (missing parts from reference TRBV2 and TRBJ1-5): EPEVTQTPSHQVTQMGQEVILRCVPISNHLYFYWYRQILGQKVEFLVSFYNNEISEKSEIFDDQFSVERPDGSNFTLKIRSTKLEDSAMYFCASRARWGNQPQHFGDGTRLSIL.

The rearrangement links TRBV5-6 to TRBJ1-2; the match to TRBD1 covers 9 bases. CDR3 length: 14 residues. The junction had 1 base not matched to a gene; V was cut back by 0 bases and J by 4 bases. Germline loops: CDR1 SGHDT, CDR2 YYEEEE. CDR3 DNA sequence: TGTGCCAGCAGCTTGGGGGGACAGGGCTATGGCTACACCTTC. Its translation: CASSLGGQGYGYTF.